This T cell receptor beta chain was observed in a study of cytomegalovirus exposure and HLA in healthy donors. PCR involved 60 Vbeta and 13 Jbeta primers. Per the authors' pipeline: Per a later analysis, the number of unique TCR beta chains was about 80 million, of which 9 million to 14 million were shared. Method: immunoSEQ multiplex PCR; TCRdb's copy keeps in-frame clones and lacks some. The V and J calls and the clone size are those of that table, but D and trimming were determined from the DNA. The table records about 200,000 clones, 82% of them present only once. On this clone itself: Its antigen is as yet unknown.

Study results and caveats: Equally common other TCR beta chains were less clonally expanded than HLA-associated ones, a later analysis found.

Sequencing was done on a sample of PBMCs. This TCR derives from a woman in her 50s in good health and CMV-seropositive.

CDR3 bases: TGTGCCAGCAGGAGGGGAGGGAGCTCCTACGAGCAGTACTTC. Translation: CASRRGGSSYEQYF. The rearrangement uses TRBV2 and TRBJ2-7, with 7 bases fitting TRBD2. The junction had 5 bases not matched to a gene; V was cut back by 6 bases and J by 0 bases. The CDR3 sequence is 14 residues long. Germline CDR1 reads SNHLY; CDR2 reads FYNNEI.